This TCR beta chain was sequenced for a study of control samples from healthy donors and cancer patients. V was cut by 0 bases and J by 4 bases, with 13 bases left in between. This CDR3 contains 16 residues. Germline loops: CDR1 MNHEY, CDR2 SMNVEV (reference sequence). TCRdb keeps only in-frame clones here, not all; method: immunoSEQ multiplex PCR. The repertoire has about 92,000 clones, more than 75% of them found once; the top ten carry around 10%. The V call is TRBV27, the J call TRBJ1-5; D unclear. The source is a woman aged 60-70 years in good health. Sequenced sample: blood. The CDR3 DNA is TGTGCCAGCAGTTTATCGGCAGGAGGGAGGAATCAGCCCCAGCATTTT. It encodes CASSLSAGGRNQPQHF.